This is a list of T cell receptor beta chains from one sample in a study of tumor-infiltrating lymphocytes in localized non-small cell lung cancer. Produced via immunoSEQ multiplex PCR; TCRdb's table is partial and in-frame only. The table records 6,000 to 8,000 clones, roughly 71% of them present only once. The source material was lung tumor tissue. The origin of the receptors is a human donor with non-small cell lung cancer. Both conserved end residues are part of each CDR3. Clone size is not always given. Where it is, it says once, few, many or a class for expanded clones.

size: few
V: TRBV29-1
CDR3: CSVVRGVEKLFF

size: -
V: TRBV19
CDR3: CASTGTWGGIQYF

size: -
V: TRBV5-1
CDR3: CASSFDPASYEQYF

size: -
V: TRBV7-9
CDR3: CASSLDTGELFF

size: few
V: TRBV2
CDR3: CASSRDRVGQPQHF

size: -
V: TRBV7-2
CDR3: CASSLQAGGLEQYF

size: once
V: TRBV5-4
CDR3: CASSFGWQGGYEQYF

size: -
V: TRBV6-1
CDR3: CASSVNQGSSSPLHF

size: -
V: TRBV29-1
CDR3: CSVKRSGKGVTDTQYF

size: -
V: TRBV7-2
CDR3: CASSLASGNTEAFF

size: -
V: TRBV5-1
CDR3: CASSLRGTSQNTGELFF

size: few
V: TRBV7-9
CDR3: CASSLGGDTEAFF

size: -
V: TRBV19
CDR3: CASSSGAAGANVLTF

size: once
V: TRBV7-6
CDR3: CASSLAGGNTEAFF

size: -
V: TRBV7-3
CDR3: CASSQEGGNYGYTF

size: few
V: TRBV7-2
CDR3: CASSLAVLGTDTQYF

size: -
V: TRBV7-9
CDR3: CASSSQGNSPLHF

size: -
V: TRBV13
CDR3: CASSSLSGAYNEQFF

size: few
V: TRBV29-1
CDR3: CSVECVGDRVTGELFF

size: -
V: TRBV11-2
CDR3: CASSSRANTGELFF

size: -
V: TRBV7-3
CDR3: CASSLGGDTEAFF

size: -
V: TRBV6-6
CDR3: CASSALETQYF

size: -
V: TRBV5-4
CDR3: CASSLVSGMLNEQFF

size: -
V: TRBV7-2
CDR3: CASSLMAGELFF

size: -
V: TRBV28
CDR3: CASSLGLSFGPGTDTQYF

size: once
V: TRBV19
CDR3: CASTPGSIIAGNTIYF

size: -
V: TRBV30
CDR3: CAWRGTSGSYEQYF

size: -
V: TRBV19
CDR3: CASISGSNQPQHF

size: -
V: TRBV7-7
CDR3: CASSRGLAGRNTGELFF

size: -
V: TRBV5-1
CDR3: CASSLIGVSYNEQFF

size: -
V: TRBV6-5
CDR3: CASRLGTYNEQFF

size: once
V: TRBV18
CDR3: CASSRLQTSGGPTANEQFF

size: -
V: TRBV14
CDR3: CASSPLRGTAAGNEKLFF

size: -
V: TRBV29-1
CDR3: CSVEYHSYNEQFF

size: -
V: TRBV9
CDR3: CASSTRTGGVFDEQYF

size: few
V: TRBV10-2
CDR3: CARQWTGGYSNQPQHF

size: -
V: TRBV5-1
CDR3: CASSFRPQTPTNEQFF